One TCR beta chain is described in this entry. Sequenced by immunoSEQ multiplex PCR; TCRdb stores in-frame clones only, minus some. Among roughly 78,000 clones listed, roughly 82% were seen once. Time point noted: blood 2 weeks post-SBRT. Documented treatment: 15 Gy SBRT to primary tumor, nephrectomy 4 weeks later. Serial blood draws occurred at baseline and 2 and 4 weeks post-SBRT. The data stem from a study of radiation and T cells in renal cell carcinoma. Losses at the gene ends were 5 bases for V and 4 bases for J; bases not matched to a gene: 17. This CDR3 has 17 amino acids. Per germline, CDR1 SGHVS and CDR2 FNYEAQ.

This chain links TRBV7-6 with TRBJ2-7; 7 nucleotides match TRBD2. Sequenced material: blood, taken from a patient whose treatment included radiotherapy and nephrectomy. The clonotype comes from a man aged 55-75 years with renal cell carcinoma. The chain's CDR3 is CASSATPRGGSGYEQYF. CDR3 in DNA: TGTGCCAGCAGCGCTACCCCTCGCGGCGGGAGTGGGTACGAGCAGTACTTC.